The 21 T cell receptor beta chains below all came from one sample that was sequenced in a study of blood T cell repertoires in COVID-19. The method was immunoSEQ multiplex PCR; TCRdb's version includes in-frame clones alone and lacks a portion of them. The sample carries fewer than 200,000 clones, about 80% recorded once. Sequenced input: peripheral blood. The receptors here all came from a woman in her sixties or seventies with acute or convalescent COVID-19.

CDR3 loop: CATSDFRGKDNEQFF. The DNA of the CDR3 is TGTGCCACCAGTGATTTTCGCGGGAAAGACAATGAGCAGTTCTTC. The chain couples TRBV24-1 to TRBJ2-1, with D possibly being TRBD2 (6 bases). Germline V gives CDR1 KGHDR, CDR2 SFDVKD. The V end lost 1 base, the J end lost 5 bases, and 11 bases lay between the germline ends. The CDR3 runs 15 residues.

The chain uses TRBV15 and TRBJ2-7, with 9 bases that match TRBD1. V gave up 5 bases and J gave up 5 bases; unmatched junction bases: 10. The germline gives CDR1 LNHNV, CDR2 YYDKDF (reference sequence). The length of the CDR3 is 15 residues. CDR3 nucleotide sequence: TGTGCCACCAGCCGCCCTGGGACAGGGAGCAACGAGCAGTACTTC. Translated, it gives CATSRPGTGSNEQYF.

The chain has TRBV30 and TRBJ2-2; D might be TRBD2 (6 bases). Per germline, CDR1 GTSNPN and CDR2 SVGIG (reference sequence). There are 18 residues in the CDR3. The germline V and J ends were trimmed by 3 bases and 3 bases, with 23 bases remaining between them. The CDR3 sequence is CAWSGLRDDKGDTGELFF. The DNA for the CDR3 is TGTGCCTGGAGCGGGCTGCGGGATGACAAAGGGGACACCGGGGAGCTGTTTTTT.

The V gene is TRBV9, the J gene TRBJ2-1; 10 positions agree with TRBD2. Germline CDR1 is SGDLS and CDR2 is YYNGEE. J lost 7 bases, V lost 0 bases, and 13 bases had no gene match. This CDR3 contains 18 residues. The CDR3 is CASSVVASGGLRGNEQFF. Written as DNA, the CDR3 is TGTGCCAGCAGCGTAGTCGCTAGCGGGGGCCTAAGAGGAAATGAGCAGTTCTTC. Drawing the rest from reference TRBV9 and TRBJ2-1, the complete variable domain is DSGVTQTPKHLITATGQRVTLRCSPRSGDLSVYWYQQSLDQGLQFLIQYYNGEERAKGNILERFSAQQFPDLHSELNLSSLELGDSALYFCASSVVASGGLRGNEQFFGPGTRLTVL.

The chain recombines TRBV7-3 with TRBJ2-1; 9 bases map to TRBD2. This CDR3 contains 17 residues. Unmatched junction bases numbered 7, after V lost 4 bases and J lost 0 bases. CDR1 is SGHTA, CDR2 FQGTGA, per germline. CDR3 loop: CASSSSGGLSSYNEQFF. CDR3 sequence (DNA): TGTGCCAGCAGCTCCAGCGGGGGGCTTAGCTCCTACAATGAGCAGTTCTTC.

The CDR3 spells CASSLRVAGGYTF. As DNA, the CDR3 is TGTGCCAGCAGCTTAAGGGTAGCGGGGGGCTACACCTTC. This chain uses TRBV7-2 with TRBJ1-2, with unresolved D. Trimming stripped 2 bases from V and 8 bases from J, with 12 bases between. The CDR3 totals 13 residues. CDR1 and CDR2 from the germline V gene are SGHTA and FQGNSA.

This clone was observed a few times. The junction differs from germline at one of its ends, possibly a read error. The J gene is TRBJ2-7, the V gene TRBV30, with D maybe TRBD1 (6 bases). CDR3 size: 10 residues. Germline CDR1 is GTSNPN and CDR2 is SVGIG (reference sequence). The CDR3 reads CANFTRDKGF. The CDR3 DNA sequence: TGTGCCAATTTTACCCGGGACAAAGGGTTC.

V is TRBV5-1 and J is TRBJ1-2; 9 nucleotides agree with TRBD1. This CDR3 has 15 residues. V trimming: 5 bases; J trimming: 8 bases; junction bases outside the gene matches: 13. The germline V gene has CDR1 SGHRS and CDR2 YFSETQ. In DNA form, the CDR3 reads TGCGCCAGCAGACAAGGGACAGGGAGGGCCGGCGGCTACACCTTC. Translated: CASRQGTGRAGGYTF.

The chain is built from TRBV24-1 and TRBJ1-2; 8 nucleotides align to TRBD1. V trimming: 2 bases; J trimming: 4 bases; junction bases outside the gene matches: 5. CDR3 length equals 15 residues. From germline, CDR1 is KGHDR and CDR2 SFDVKD. CDR3 DNA: TGTGCCACCAGTGATTCGGGCGGACAGGGCTATGGCTACACCTTC. It encodes CATSDSGGQGYGYTF.

The V gene is TRBV5-6, the J gene TRBJ2-3; TRBD2 agrees at 8 bases. V shed 0 bases, J shed 7 bases, and the junction held 10 bases outside the gene matches. CDR1 and CDR2 (germline): SGHDT, YYEEEE. This CDR3 is 16 amino acids long. The CDR3: CASSLATSGGLHTQYF. The CDR3 nucleotides read TGTGCCAGCAGCTTGGCCACTAGCGGAGGTCTTCATACGCAGTATTTT.

V gene TRBV6-6 combines with J gene TRBJ2-7; TRBD1 aligns across 7 bases. Per germline, CDR1 MNHNY and CDR2 SVGAGI (reference sequence). The CDR3 runs 17 residues. The V gene end was trimmed by 6 bases and the J gene end by 3 bases; junction bases not matched to a gene: 17. This CDR3 is CASSRSRGTDRVYEQYF. CDR3 nucleotide sequence: TGTGCCAGCAGCCGATCCCGTGGGACCGACAGGGTCTACGAGCAGTACTTC.

In this sample, this clone turned up a few times. The rearrangement joins TRBV27 to TRBJ2-1, with 8 bases aligning to TRBD2. This CDR3 spans 16 amino acids. V trimming: 0 bases; J trimming: 9 bases; junction bases outside the gene matches: 10. Germline V gene sequence: CDR1 MNHEY, CDR2 SMNVEV (reference sequence). Here the CDR3 reads CASSLSTGLVPAEQFF. The CDR3 DNA is TGTGCCAGCAGTTTATCGACGGGACTAGTGCCGGCTGAGCAGTTCTTC.

This clone was seen a few times. The chain carries TRBV9 and TRBJ2-1; 7 nucleotides align to TRBD1. This CDR3 contains 14 residues. V was clipped by 3 bases and J by 6 bases; unmatched bases: 6. The germline gives CDR1 SGDLS, CDR2 YYNGEE. CDR3 protein: CASSAYTGVNEQFF. The CDR3 coding sequence is TGTGCCAGCAGCGCCTATACAGGGGTCAATGAGCAGTTCTTC.

The CDR3 reads CASSFRTSGYNTEAFF. DNA for the CDR3: TGTGCCAGCAGTTTTCGAACTTCGGGTTATAACACTGAAGCTTTCTTT. This chain links TRBV28 with TRBJ1-1; D not resolved. Trimming stripped 3 bases from V and 2 bases from J, with 16 bases between. CDR1 is MDHEN, CDR2 SYDVKM, per germline. This CDR3 has 16 amino acids.

V and J are TRBV6-4 and TRBJ2-2, with D unresolved. The V gene lost 5 bases and the J gene lost 2 bases, with 9 bases spanning the gap. The CDR3 length is 14 residues. Germline CDR1 reads MRHNA; CDR2 reads SNTAGT. The DNA of the CDR3 is TGTGCCAGCAGTTTAGACTTTAACACCGGGGAGCTGTTTTTT. Translation gives CASSLDFNTGELFF.

The gene calls are TRBV14 and TRBJ2-5, with TRBD2 matching over 12 bases. V lost 3 bases and J lost 5; bases outside the gene matches: 7. This CDR3 has 16 amino acids. Looked up from germline, CDR1 is SGHDN and CDR2 is FVKESK. The CDR3 nucleotides are TGTGCCAGCAGCCAGGGGAGACTAGCGGGAGTGGAGACCCAGTACTTC. This sequence encodes CASSQGRLAGVETQYF.

The chain uses TRBV29-1 and TRBJ2-1; 9 bases map to TRBD2. Germline assignment: CDR1 SQVTM and CDR2 ANQGSEA. Losses at the gene ends were 7 bases for V and 5 bases for J; bases not matched to a gene: 6. The CDR3 consists of 13 residues. This CDR3 is CSALAGSNNEQFF. CDR3 nucleotide sequence: TGCAGCGCACTAGCGGGTTCAAACAATGAGCAGTTCTTC.

The chain uses TRBV7-3 and TRBJ1-1, with a weak D call TRBD1 (5 bases). This CDR3 region has 13 residues. In germline, CDR1 is SGHTA, CDR2 FQGTGA. Trimming shortened V by 2 bases and J by 1 base, and 5 bases separated the two germline ends. CDR3 protein: CASSLGQNTEAFF. CDR3 DNA: TGTGCCAGCAGCTTAGGACAGAACACTGAAGCTTTCTTT.

CDR3 bases: TGTGCCAGCAGTGAGTGGCCAGCGAGGGCAGGCCACAATGAGCAGTTCTTC. Residues: CASSEWPARAGHNEQFF. V gene TRBV6-4 combines with J gene TRBJ2-1, with D maybe TRBD2 (5 bases). Germline V lookup: CDR1 MRHNA, CDR2 SNTAGT. V was clipped by 3 bases and J by 5 bases, with 20 bases between them. CDR3 length: 17 residues.

Only one count was recorded for this clone. The chain has TRBV6-6 and TRBJ2-3; 11 nucleotides agree with TRBD2. V was pared by 0 bases and J by 6 bases, with 2 bases of the junction left unmatched. Looked up from germline, CDR1 is MNHNY and CDR2 is SVGAGI (reference sequence). The CDR3 extends over 15 amino acids. The CDR3 bases are TGTGCCAGCAGTTACTCGACTAGCGGGGTGGATACGCAGTATTTT. The encoded protein is CASSYSTSGVDTQYF.

The chain couples TRBV6-5 to TRBJ1-6; D may be TRBD1 (5 bases). The V end lost 4 bases, the J end lost 11 bases, and 18 bases lay between the germline ends. Germline V CDR1 and CDR2: MNHEY, SVGAGI. The CDR3 is 15 residues long. CDR3 in amino acids: CASSSHQTAPTPLHF. CDR3 sequence (DNA): TGTGCCAGCAGTTCGCACCAGACAGCGCCCACACCCCTCCACTTT.